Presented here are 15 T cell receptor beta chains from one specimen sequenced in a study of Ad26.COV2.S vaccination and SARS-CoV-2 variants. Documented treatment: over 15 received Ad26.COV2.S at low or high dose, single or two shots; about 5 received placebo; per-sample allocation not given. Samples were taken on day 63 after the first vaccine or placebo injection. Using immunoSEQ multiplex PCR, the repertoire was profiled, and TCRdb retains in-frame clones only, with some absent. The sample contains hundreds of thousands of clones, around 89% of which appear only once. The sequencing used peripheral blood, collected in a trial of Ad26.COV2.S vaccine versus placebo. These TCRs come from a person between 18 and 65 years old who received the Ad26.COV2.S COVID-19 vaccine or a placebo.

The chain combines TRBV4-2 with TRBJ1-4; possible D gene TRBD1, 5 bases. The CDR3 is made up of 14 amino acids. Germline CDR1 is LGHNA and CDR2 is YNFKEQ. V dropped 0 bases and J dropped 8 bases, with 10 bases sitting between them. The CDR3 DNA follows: TGTGCCAGCAGCCAAGATTTGCAGGGAGAAAAACTGTTTTTT. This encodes CASSQDLQGEKLFF.

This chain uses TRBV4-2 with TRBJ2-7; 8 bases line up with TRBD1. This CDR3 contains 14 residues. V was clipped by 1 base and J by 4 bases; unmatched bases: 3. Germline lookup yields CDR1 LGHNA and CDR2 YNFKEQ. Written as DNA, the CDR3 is TGTGCCAGCAGCCAAGGGACAGGGCATTACGAGCAGTACTTC. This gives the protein CASSQGTGHYEQYF.

The CDR3, as DNA: TGTGCCAGCAGCTTTACTAGCTCGGGTTACAATGAGCAGTTCTTC. This sequence encodes CASSFTSSGYNEQFF. The rearrangement links TRBV7-9 to TRBJ2-1, with D possibly matching TRBD2 (6 bases). The CDR3 is made up of 15 amino acids. V lost 3 bases and J 4 bases, leaving 13 bases between the germline ends. Germline V gives CDR1 SEHNR, CDR2 FQNEAQ (reference sequence).

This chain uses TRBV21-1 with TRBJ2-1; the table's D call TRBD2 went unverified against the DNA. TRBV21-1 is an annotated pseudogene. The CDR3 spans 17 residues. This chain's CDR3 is CASSKELAGGRFDEQFF. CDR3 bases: TGTGCCAGCAGCAAAGAACTAGCGGGGGGGAGGTTCGATGAGCAGTTCTTC.

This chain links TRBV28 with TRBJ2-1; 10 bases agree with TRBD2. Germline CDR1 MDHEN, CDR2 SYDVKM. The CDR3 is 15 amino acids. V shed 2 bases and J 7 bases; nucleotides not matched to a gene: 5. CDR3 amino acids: CASSLTASGRNEQFF. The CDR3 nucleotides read TGTGCCAGCAGTTTAACGGCTAGCGGGAGAAATGAGCAGTTCTTC.

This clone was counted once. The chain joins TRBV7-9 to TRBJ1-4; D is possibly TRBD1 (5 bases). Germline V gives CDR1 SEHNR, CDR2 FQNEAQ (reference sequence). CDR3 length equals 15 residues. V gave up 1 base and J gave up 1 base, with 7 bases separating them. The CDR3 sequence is CASSLVQGTNEKLFF. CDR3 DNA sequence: TGTGCCAGCAGCTTAGTTCAGGGAACTAATGAAAAACTGTTTTTT.

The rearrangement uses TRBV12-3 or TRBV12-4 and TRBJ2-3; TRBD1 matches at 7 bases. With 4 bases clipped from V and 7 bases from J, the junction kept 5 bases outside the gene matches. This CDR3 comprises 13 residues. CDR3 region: CASSSQGWNTQYF. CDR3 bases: TGTGCCAGCAGTTCACAGGGGTGGAATACGCAGTATTTT.

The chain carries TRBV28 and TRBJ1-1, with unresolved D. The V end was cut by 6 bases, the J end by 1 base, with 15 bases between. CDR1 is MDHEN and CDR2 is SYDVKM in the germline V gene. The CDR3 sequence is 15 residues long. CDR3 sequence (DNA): TGTGCCAGCAGCCCTCTTCCCCGGCGGAACACTGAAGCTTTCTTT. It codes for CASSPLPRRNTEAFF.

The CDR3 nucleotides read TGTGCCAGCAGCCCAATCGACAGGAACACTGAAGCTTTCTTT. As protein: CASSPIDRNTEAFF. The gene calls are TRBV5-6 and TRBJ1-1; perhaps TRBD1 as D (5 bases). Trimming pared 4 bases from V and 1 base from J, leaving 11 bases between. The germline gives CDR1 SGHDT, CDR2 YYEEEE. The CDR3 totals 14 residues.

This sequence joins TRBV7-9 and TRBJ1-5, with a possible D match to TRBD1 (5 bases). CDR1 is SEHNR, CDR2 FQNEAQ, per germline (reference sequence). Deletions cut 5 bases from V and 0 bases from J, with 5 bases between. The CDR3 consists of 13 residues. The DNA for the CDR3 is TGTGCCAGCAGCCAGGGTAGCAATCAGCCCCAGCATTTT. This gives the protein CASSQGSNQPQHF.

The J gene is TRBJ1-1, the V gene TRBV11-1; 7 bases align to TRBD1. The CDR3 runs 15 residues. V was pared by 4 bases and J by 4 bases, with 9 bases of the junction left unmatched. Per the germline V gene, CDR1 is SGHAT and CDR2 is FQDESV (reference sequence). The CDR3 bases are TGTGCCAGCAGCTCCAGGACAGGACTGAGCACTGAAGCTTTCTTT. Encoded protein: CASSSRTGLSTEAFF.

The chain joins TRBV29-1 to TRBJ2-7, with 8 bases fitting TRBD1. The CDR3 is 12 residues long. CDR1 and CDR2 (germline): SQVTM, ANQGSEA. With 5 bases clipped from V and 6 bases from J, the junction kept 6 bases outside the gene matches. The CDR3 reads CSVRTGKPEQYF. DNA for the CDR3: TGCAGCGTTAGGACAGGGAAACCCGAGCAGTACTTC.

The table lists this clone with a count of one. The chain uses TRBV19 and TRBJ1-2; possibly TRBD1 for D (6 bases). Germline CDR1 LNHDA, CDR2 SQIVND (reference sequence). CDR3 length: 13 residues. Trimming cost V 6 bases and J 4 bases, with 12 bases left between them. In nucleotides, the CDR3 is TGTGCCAGTAGACTACAGGGATTCTATGGCTACACCTTC. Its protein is CASRLQGFYGYTF.

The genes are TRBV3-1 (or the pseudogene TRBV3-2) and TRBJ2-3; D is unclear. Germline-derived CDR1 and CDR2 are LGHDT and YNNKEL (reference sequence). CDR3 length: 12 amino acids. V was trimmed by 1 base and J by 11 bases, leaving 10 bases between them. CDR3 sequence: CASSQGARVQYF. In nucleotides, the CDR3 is TGTGCCAGCAGCCAAGGGGCTCGCGTGCAGTATTTT.

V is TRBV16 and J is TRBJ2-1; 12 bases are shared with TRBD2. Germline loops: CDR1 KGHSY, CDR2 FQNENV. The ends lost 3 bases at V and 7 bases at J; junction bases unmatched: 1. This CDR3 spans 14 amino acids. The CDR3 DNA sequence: TGTGCCAGCAGCCATGGACTAGCGGGAAATGAGCAGTTCTTC. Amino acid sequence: CASSHGLAGNEQFF.